The sample holds one count of the clone carrying this TCR beta chain. Germline lookup yields CDR1 KGHSH and CDR2 LQKENI. V lost 2 bases and J lost 4; bases outside the gene matches: 2. This CDR3 is built from 15 residues. The data were taken from a study of cytomegalovirus exposure and HLA in healthy donors. Libraries were prepared by immunoSEQ multiplex PCR; TCRdb keeps only in-frame clonotypes and omits some of them. The sample has tens of thousands of clones, roughly 95% seen once. The receptor was isolated from a woman aged 18-29 years in good health and CMV-seropositive. J is TRBJ2-3 and V is TRBV18; 11 nucleotides match TRBD1. The material sequenced was PBMCs. CDR3 loop: CASSPGQGASDTQYF. CDR3 bases: TGTGCCAGCTCACCAGGACAGGGGGCTTCAGATACGCAGTATTTT.